This T cell receptor (beta chain) originates from a study of blood T cell repertoires in COVID-19. Clones were sequenced by immunoSEQ multiplex PCR, and TCRdb holds only the in-frame ones, with some missing. The sample has about 160,000 clones, about 84% seen once. The V segment lost 3 bases and the J segment 8 bases; nucleotides outside the gene matches: 7. The CDR3 loop spans 14 amino acids. Looked up from germline, CDR1 is GTSNPN and CDR2 is SVGIG (reference sequence). Sequenced: PBMCs or T cells enriched from blood (not recorded which). This sequence joins TRBV30 and TRBJ2-1, with 10 bases aligning to TRBD1. This clonotype originated in a man in his forties who had recovered from COVID-19. The DNA of the CDR3 is TGTGCCTGGAGGCTAGGGACAGGGGCTGATGAGCAGTTCTTC. The encoded protein is CAWRLGTGADEQFF.